This entry lists 30 T cell receptor beta chains sequenced from one sample in a study of PD-L1 blockade in urothelial cancer. Clones were read by immunoSEQ multiplex PCR, and TCRdb kept only the in-frame ones, dropping some. The table shows roughly 20,000 clones, with around 90% occurring only once. The sample here was PBMCs, taken around atezolizumab (anti-PD-L1) treatment. Receptors originate from a woman in her sixties or seventies with urothelial cancer.

The CDR3 spells CASSSLWTSGYNEQFF. CDR3 DNA: TGTGCCAGCAGTTCCCTCTGGACTAGCGGATACAATGAGCAGTTCTTC. J is TRBJ2-1 and V is TRBV27, with 10 positions matching TRBD2. The ends lost 4 bases at V and 4 bases at J; junction bases unmatched: 7. This CDR3 is 16 amino acids long. Germline V gene data show CDR1 as MNHEY and CDR2 as SMNVEV (reference sequence).

The chain employs TRBV5-1 and TRBJ1-2, with D perhaps TRBD1 (6 bases). The V gene's germline CDR1 is SGHRS and CDR2 YFSETQ. Trimming removed 7 bases from V and 1 base from J, with 17 bases in between. The CDR3 sequence is 15 residues long. The DNA for the CDR3 is TGCGCCAGCCGCCTACTTGCAGGGGATAACTATGGCTACACCTTC. The encoded protein is CASRLLAGDNYGYTF.

The chain links TRBV7-9 to TRBJ2-3, with TRBD2 identical over 10 bases. The junction had 14 bases not matched to a gene; V was cut back by 3 bases and J by 2 bases. The CDR3 is 19 residues long. Germline V lookup: CDR1 SEHNR, CDR2 FQNEAQ (reference sequence). CDR3 residues: CASSLQGSWTSGDTDTQYF. CDR3 sequence (DNA): TGTGCCAGCAGCTTGCAGGGGAGTTGGACTAGCGGAGACACAGATACGCAGTATTTT.

The genes are TRBV29-1 and TRBJ1-1; the match to TRBD1 covers 11 bases. This CDR3 region has 13 residues. Germline V gene data show CDR1 as SQVTM and CDR2 as ANQGSEA. J lost 10 bases, V lost 7 bases, and 11 bases had no gene match. CDR3 in amino acids: CSATPGQGALAFF. Written as DNA, the CDR3 is TGCAGCGCCACCCCCGGACAGGGGGCGTTAGCTTTCTTT.

This clone came up once. The V call is TRBV28, the J call TRBJ2-3, with 10 bases matching TRBD2. The CDR3 loop spans 15 amino acids. Germline V CDR1 and CDR2: MDHEN, SYDVKM. With 6 bases clipped from V and 5 bases from J, the junction kept 8 bases outside the gene matches. This chain's CDR3 is CASRTSGKGGDTQYF. As DNA, the CDR3 is TGTGCCAGCAGAACTAGCGGGAAGGGGGGAGATACGCAGTATTTT.

The chain employs TRBV9 and TRBJ2-5; TRBD2 matches at 14 bases. The CDR3 runs to 18 residues. The J segment lost 5 bases and the V segment lost 0 bases, leaving 9 bases of the junction unmatched. The germline V gene has CDR1 SGDLS and CDR2 YYNGEE. The CDR3 DNA follows: TGTGCCAGCAGCGTAGCCCAAGGGACTAGCGGGAGAGGGGAGACCCAGTACTTC. Encoded protein: CASSVAQGTSGRGETQYF.

The chain carries TRBV5-1 and TRBJ2-1; 10 positions agree with TRBD2. With 4 bases clipped from V and 4 bases from J, the junction kept 5 bases outside the gene matches. This CDR3 spans 15 amino acids. Germline CDR1 is SGHRS and CDR2 is YFSETQ. The CDR3 bases are TGCGCCAGCAGCCAAGCGGGAGGGGTATACAATGAGCAGTTCTTC. Its protein is CASSQAGGVYNEQFF.

The V call is TRBV4-3, the J call TRBJ1-5, with a weak D call TRBD1 (6 bases). The CDR3 runs 16 residues. Germline CDR1 LGHNA, CDR2 YSLEER. The V and J ends lost 0 bases and 2 bases respectively, with 11 bases between them. Here the CDR3 reads CASSQDAQGGNQPQHF. The CDR3 DNA reads TGCGCCAGCAGCCAAGATGCACAGGGCGGCAATCAGCCCCAGCATTTT.

The chain carries TRBV5-6 and TRBJ2-3, with TRBD2 matching over 11 bases. Germline-derived CDR1 and CDR2 are SGHDT and YYEEEE. The CDR3 consists of 15 residues. Trimming removed 3 bases from V and 6 bases from J; junction bases left unmatched: 6. Here the CDR3 reads CASSSLLAGADTQYF. The DNA for the CDR3 is TGTGCCAGCAGCTCCTTACTAGCGGGAGCGGATACGCAGTATTTT.

The count of this clone is one. This rearrangement joins TRBV7-2 to TRBJ2-1; 11 nucleotides line up with TRBD2. The CDR3 spans 19 residues. Germline V gene data show CDR1 as SGHTA and CDR2 as FQGNSA. V gave up 5 bases and J gave up 1 base; unmatched junction bases: 13. The CDR3 reads CASSPKPSGRPTSYNEQFF. The CDR3 nucleotides are TGTGCCAGCAGCCCTAAACCTAGCGGGAGGCCAACATCCTACAATGAGCAGTTCTTC.

The chain links TRBV7-2 to TRBJ1-2, with D possibly TRBD1 on 5 matching bases. Germline V gene sequence: CDR1 SGHTA, CDR2 FQGNSA. CDR3 length: 17 amino acids. V shed 5 bases and J shed 4 bases, with 23 bases lying between them. The CDR3 here is CASSPASVAGYVYGYTF. The CDR3 DNA is TGTGCCAGCAGCCCCGCATCTGTGGCAGGGTACGTCTATGGCTACACCTTC.

The chain joins TRBV5-1 to TRBJ2-3; TRBD2 aligns across 9 bases. The germline gives CDR1 SGHRS, CDR2 YFSETQ. J lost 6 bases, V lost 2 bases, and 16 bases had no gene match. The CDR3 covers 18 residues. CDR3 DNA sequence: TGCGCCAGCAGCTTTAATCGGCTGGCTAGCGGGAATTTTGATACGCAGTATTTT. Translating gives CASSFNRLASGNFDTQYF.

This clone was seen once. V usage is TRBV6-1 and J usage is TRBJ1-1; TRBD1 matches 11 bases. Germline V gene data show CDR1 as MNHNS and CDR2 as SASEGT. The CDR3 runs 14 residues. V shed 5 bases and J 5 bases; nucleotides not matched to a gene: 4. The CDR3 region has the DNA TGTGCCAGCAGTCGGACAGGGGGCCGGACTGAAGCTTTCTTT. This translates into CASSRTGGRTEAFF.

The chain is built from TRBV18 and TRBJ2-5, with 9 bases fitting TRBD2. The trim removed 2 bases at V and 2 bases at J, leaving 6 bases unmatched. This CDR3 region has 16 residues. The germline V gene has CDR1 KGHSH and CDR2 LQKENI. The CDR3 DNA reads as TGTGCCAGCTCACCAATCGCGGGAGGGAGTCAAGAGACCCAGTACTTC. Amino acids: CASSPIAGGSQETQYF.

The chain has TRBV5-1 and TRBJ1-1, with TRBD1 matching 7 bases. Germline lookup yields CDR1 SGHRS and CDR2 YFSETQ. After removal of 3 bases from V and 1 base from J, the junction contained 9 bases not matched to a gene. The CDR3 spans 16 residues. The CDR3 is CASSYKQGLGNTEAFF. The CDR3 DNA is TGCGCCAGCAGCTACAAACAGGGGCTGGGGAACACTGAAGCTTTCTTT.

The chain couples TRBV4-3 to TRBJ2-7; D possibly corresponds to TRBD2 (5 bases). Trimming left V 1 base short and J 0 bases short, with 16 bases between. CDR3 size: 17 residues. In germline, CDR1 is LGHNA, CDR2 YSLEER. CDR3 amino acids: CASSQGRGGPSSYEQYF. CDR3 coding DNA: TGCGCCAGCAGCCAAGGGAGAGGCGGGCCCAGCTCCTACGAGCAGTACTTC.

V is TRBV5-6 and J is TRBJ2-5, with D unresolved. V shed 2 bases and J shed 2 bases, with 10 bases lying between them. The CDR3 runs 14 residues. The germline CDR1 and CDR2 sequences are SGHDT and YYEEEE. CDR3 sequence: CASSFTVLQETQYF. CDR3 bases: TGTGCCAGCAGCTTTACAGTACTTCAAGAGACCCAGTACTTC. Based on the CDR3 plus reference TRBV5-6 and TRBJ2-5, the full variable domain is DAGVTQSPTHLIKTRGQQVTLRCSPKSGHDTVSWYQQALGQGPQFIFQYYEEEERQRGNFPDRFSGHQFPNYSSELNVNALLLGDSALYLCASSFTVLQETQYFGPGTRLLVL.

The genes are TRBV7-9 and TRBJ1-5; the D gene is possibly TRBD1 (5 bases). Germline CDR1 reads SEHNR; CDR2 reads FQNEAQ (reference sequence). CDR3 length equals 15 residues. Between the trimmed V and J ends, which lost 1 base and 0 bases, there was a span of 7 bases. This chain's CDR3 is CASSLGQGSNQPQHF. The CDR3 DNA reads TGTGCCAGCAGCTTAGGCCAGGGTAGCAATCAGCCCCAGCATTTT.

The chain couples TRBV27 to TRBJ1-1; D is possibly TRBD1 (5 bases). CDR1 and CDR2 (germline): MNHEY, SMNVEV (reference sequence). The CDR3 is 12 amino acids. Trimming left V 5 bases short and J 8 bases short, with 12 bases between. CDR3 amino acids: CASSALTEEAFF. The CDR3 DNA is TGTGCCAGCAGTGCCCTGACAGAAGAAGCTTTCTTT.

The V gene is TRBV6-5, the J gene TRBJ1-4; weak D call: TRBD1 (6 bases). The CDR3 is 15 residues long. Trimming shortened V by 0 bases and J by 8 bases, and 13 bases separated the two germline ends. In germline, CDR1 is MNHEY, CDR2 SVGAGI. Here the CDR3 reads CASSYSGGRGEKLFF. Here the CDR3 DNA reads TGTGCCAGCAGTTACTCGGGGGGGCGAGGCGAAAAACTGTTTTTT.

The chain links TRBV28 to TRBJ1-5, with TRBD1 matching over 10 bases. The CDR3 loop spans 16 amino acids. The V segment lost 5 bases and the J segment 6 bases; nucleotides outside the gene matches: 10. Germline V gene lookup returns CDR1 MDHEN and CDR2 SYDVKM. For the CDR3, the DNA is TGTGCCAGCAGTAGCGGACAGGGGGGATTAGGTCAGCCCCAGCATTTT. Translated, it gives CASSSGQGGLGQPQHF. Full variable domain (outside the CDR3, taken from reference TRBV28 and TRBJ1-5): DVKVTQSSRYLVKRTGEKVFLECVQDMDHENMFWYRQDPGLGLRLIYFSYDVKMKEKGDIPEGYSVSREKKERFSLILESASTNQTSMYLCASSSGQGGLGQPQHFGDGTRLSIL.

This clone was recorded once. This chain joins TRBV29-1 and TRBJ2-7, with D possibly being TRBD1 (7 bases). Germline V gene sequence: CDR1 SQVTM, CDR2 ANQGSEA. V was pared by 6 bases and J by 4 bases, with 16 bases between. CDR3 length: 13 residues. CDR3 sequence (DNA): TGCAGCGTGGAGGGGGACAGCAATTACGAGCAGTACTTC. Its translation: CSVEGDSNYEQYF.

This clone was seen just once. The rearrangement links TRBV28 to TRBJ1-4; 9 bases are shared with TRBD1. Unmatched junction bases numbered 4, after V lost 4 bases and J lost 7 bases. Germline V gene lookup returns CDR1 MDHEN and CDR2 SYDVKM. The CDR3 has 14 amino acids. In nucleotides, the CDR3 is TGTGCCAGCAGTTACAGGGGGCGAGTTGAAAAACTGTTTTTT. Protein sequence: CASSYRGRVEKLFF.

The rearrangement links TRBV27 to TRBJ2-2; D remains unclear. The CDR3 has 19 amino acids. The V gene lost 0 bases and the J gene lost 0 bases, with 17 bases spanning the gap. The germline gives CDR1 MNHEY, CDR2 SMNVEV (reference sequence). In nucleotides, the CDR3 is TGTGCCAGCAGTTTATCGACGTACAGCCGGCTATCGAACACCGGGGAGCTGTTTTTT. It encodes CASSLSTYSRLSNTGELFF.

V gene TRBV27 combines with J gene TRBJ1-2; D ambiguous. This CDR3 is built from 15 residues. Germline assignment: CDR1 MNHEY and CDR2 SMNVEV (reference sequence). V lost 5 bases, J lost 7 bases, and 20 bases lay in between. This CDR3 is CASSPGPGRGFGYTF. The CDR3 region has the DNA TGTGCCAGCAGTCCCGGACCGGGGAGAGGTTTTGGCTACACCTTC.

The chain employs TRBV9 and TRBJ2-3; perhaps TRBD2 as D (6 bases). This CDR3 is 14 amino acids long. The V gene's germline CDR1 is SGDLS and CDR2 YYNGEE. V was shortened by 3 bases and J by 1 base, with 9 bases between the two germline ends. This chain's CDR3 is CASSGRAGTDTQYF. CDR3 nucleotides: TGTGCCAGCAGCGGGAGGGCGGGCACAGATACGCAGTATTTT.

The chain couples TRBV5-1 to TRBJ1-4; TRBD1 matches 8 bases. The CDR3 totals 16 residues. Trimming removed 0 bases from V and 8 bases from J; junction bases left unmatched: 9. Germline V CDR1 and CDR2: SGHRS, YFSETQ. CDR3 residues: CASSLAGTGLYEKLFF. The CDR3 nucleotides are TGCGCCAGCAGCTTGGCCGGGACAGGACTGTACGAAAAACTGTTTTTT.

This chain joins TRBV11-3 and TRBJ2-1; 13 bases map to TRBD2. Losses at the gene ends were 3 bases for V and 5 bases for J; bases not matched to a gene: 7. CDR1 is SGHNT and CDR2 is YENEEA in the germline V gene. The length of the CDR3 is 17 residues. CDR3 coding DNA: TGTGCCAGCAGCTTTACTAGCGGGAGGGATCGGAACAATGAGCAGTTCTTC. The encoded protein is CASSFTSGRDRNNEQFF.

The J gene is TRBJ2-2, the V gene TRBV15; 9 nucleotides align to TRBD2. Germline loops: CDR1 LNHNV, CDR2 YYDKDF (reference sequence). The length of the CDR3 is 16 residues. V lost 4 bases to trimming and J lost 5 bases; unmatched junction nucleotides: 8. CDR3 sequence reads: CATSTEREAETGELFF. Written as DNA, the CDR3 is TGTGCCACCAGCACAGAGCGGGAGGCGGAGACCGGGGAGCTGTTTTTT.

V usage is TRBV9 and J usage is TRBJ1-1; the D gene is possibly TRBD1 (6 bases). From germline, CDR1 is SGDLS and CDR2 YYNGEE. The length of the CDR3 is 16 residues. V was shortened by 0 bases and J by 6 bases, with 18 bases between the two germline ends. CDR3 DNA: TGTGCCAGCAGCGTAGGACAGGTGGGGAATAGGGCTGAAGCTTTCTTT. It encodes CASSVGQVGNRAEAFF.